The rows below give T cell receptor beta chains drawn from one sample of a study of shared clonotypes between healthy human individuals. Sequenced by immunoSEQ multiplex PCR; TCRdb stores in-frame clones only, minus some. The sample includes about 770,000 clones, roughly 72% of them seen just once. The source material was memory CD4+ T cells sorted from blood. All receptors derive from a woman aged 30 to 39 in good health. Both conserved end residues are part of each CDR3. D genes are given only for firm matches.

CDR3 protein: CASSLGGAETQYF
CDR3 DNA: TGCGCCAGCAGCTTGGGGGGGGCAGAGACCCAGTACTTC
D gene: NA
CDR3 length: 13
J gene: TRBJ2-5
V gene: TRBV5-1

CDR3 protein: CASSSQGNYGYTF
CDR3 DNA: TGTGCCAGCAGTTCACAGGGGAACTATGGCTACACCTTC
D gene: TRBD1
CDR3 length: 13
J gene: TRBJ1-2
V gene: TRBV11-2

CDR3 protein: CASSRDRLSKNIQYF
CDR3 DNA: TGTGCCAGCAGCCGGGACAGATTGTCCAAAAACATTCAGTACTTC
D gene: TRBD1
CDR3 length: 15
J gene: TRBJ2-4
V gene: TRBV7-9

CDR3 protein: CASSSPTGTLGTQYF
CDR3 DNA: TGTGCCAGCAGCTCCCCCACAGGGACCCTAGGGACCCAGTACTTC
D gene: NA
CDR3 length: 15
J gene: TRBJ2-5
V gene: TRBV7-2

CDR3 protein: CSASPHNEQFF
CDR3 DNA: TGCAGTGCTAGCCCCCACAATGAGCAGTTCTTC
D gene: NA
CDR3 length: 11
J gene: TRBJ2-1
V gene: TRBV20-1

CDR3 protein: CASSLAEAGPRNTEAFF
CDR3 DNA: TGCGCCAGCAGCTTGGCCGAGGCGGGGCCACGGAACACTGAAGCTTTCTTT
D gene: NA
CDR3 length: 17
J gene: TRBJ1-1
V gene: TRBV5-1

CDR3 protein: CASTRASQYQETQYF
CDR3 DNA: TGTGCCAGCACGCGGGCCTCCCAGTACCAAGAGACCCAGTACTTC
D gene: NA
CDR3 length: 15
J gene: TRBJ2-5
V gene: TRBV28

CDR3 protein: CASRRKLDSSYEQYF
CDR3 DNA: TGTGCCAGCAGACGAAAGTTGGACAGCTCCTACGAGCAGTACTTC
D gene: NA
CDR3 length: 15
J gene: TRBJ2-7
V gene: TRBV2

CDR3 protein: CASSFNQGGQETQYF
CDR3 DNA: TGTGCCAGCAGCTTCAACCAGGGCGGGCAAGAGACCCAGTACTTC
D gene: NA
CDR3 length: 15
J gene: TRBJ2-5
V gene: TRBV7-9

CDR3 protein: CASSPGGSSYNEQFF
CDR3 DNA: TGCGCCAGCAGCCCAGGGGGCAGCTCCTACAATGAGCAGTTCTTC
D gene: TRBD1
CDR3 length: 15
J gene: TRBJ2-1
V gene: TRBV4-1